This T cell receptor beta chain was sequenced during a study of T cells in narcolepsy (dated by TCRdb to 2016 to 2018). For the wider study: Healthy control donors were enrolled in the study alongside patients who had narcolepsy type 1 or type 2 (NT1, NT2). Autoreactive T cells targeting hypocretin neuron self-antigens (hypocretin, TRIB2) were sought in narcolepsy patients, and TCR Vbeta sequencing was used to track clonotypes in blood and CSF. Study-wide conclusions, independent of this receptor: Patients and controls had similar numbers of sequenced blood memory CD4+ clonotypes, with averages of some 40,000 in patients and 30,000 to 35,000 in controls. According to the report, autoreactive clonotypes were detected serially in the blood of the same patients and of different patients, but not in healthy controls. Certain blood memory CD4+ repertoires from patients and controls had no sequences that matched autoreactive T cell clones. In plots comparing CSF and blood CD4+ T cell clonotypes from the same patient, HCRT-specific and TRIB2-specific autoreactive clonotypes were highlighted.

Preparation of the library involved the immunoSEQ multiplex PCR assay. TCRdb mirrors the immuneACCESS table, restricted to in-frame sequences. Some clones are absent from its copies; in checked studies, under half trace to an unresolved V gene, and the reason for the others is unknown. The sample yields approximately 20,000 clones; 92% were counted once. Together, the top ten hold about 1.2% of the sample. Note on this clone: Which antigen it targets is not known. No much larger clone exists at a distance of one base, and base qualities are not known.

For TCR Vbeta sequencing, memory CD4+ T cells were sorted ex vivo from the peripheral blood of narcolepsy patients and healthy controls. At the junction V is shortened by 3 bases and J by 2 bases, with 9 bases in between. Per the germline V gene, SGHNT is the CDR1 and YENEEA is the CDR2. CDR3 length: 14 amino acids, cysteine to phenylalanine. The sequence is cut down to CDR3 DNA, 42 bases in frame from base 1. The source is a human donor with narcolepsy. Specimen: CD45RA- memory CD4+ T cells from PBMCs. The sample's cell subset or site label, decoded: memory T cells sorted ex vivo from peripheral blood. The sequence is built from TRBV11-3 and TRBJ2-3; D gene: possibly TRBD2, on 6 matching bases. The bases read TGTGCCAGCAGCTTTTCGGGAGACACAGATACGCAGTATTTT. Protein translation: CASSFSGDTDTQYF.